These T cell receptor beta chains were read from a single sample in a study of a mutant IDH1 vaccine in newly diagnosed glioma. Method: immunoSEQ multiplex PCR; TCRdb's copy keeps in-frame clones and lacks some. The sample records approximately 30,000 clones, around nine tenths being singletons. No antigen has been assigned to these receptors. The sample here was PBMCs, taken from a glioma patient whose treatment included an IDH1 peptide vaccine. Receptors were obtained from a woman aged 35 to 49 with glioma. Both conserved end residues are trimmed from each CDR3.

TRBV7-2	TRBJ2-5	ASSLYRETQY
TRBV27	TRBJ2-2	ASSFREGGELF
TRBV7-4	TRBJ2-5	ASSLSLAGGQETQY
TRBV7-9	TRBJ1-1	ASSFRGFAEAF
TRBV5-5	TRBJ1-2	ASSLGGPSVYGYT
TRBV2	TRBJ2-1	ATSSAWTGGYNEQF
TRBV6-5	TRBJ2-7	ASSSGQGKQY
TRBV5-1	TRBJ2-7	ASSLGLRTGGGSYEQY
TRBV6-6	TRBJ2-5	ASSWGGQQETQY
TRBV5-8	TRBJ1-1	ASSLDRGNTEAF
TRBV5-7	TRBJ1-3	ASSLTKQLSGNTIY
TRBV5-4	TRBJ2-2	ASSLGWGATANTGELF
TRBV27	TRBJ2-1	ASSPRGGNGDEQF
TRBV7-8	TRBJ1-5	ASSRSTGVQPQH
TRBV30	TRBJ1-1	AWSGGAMPF
TRBV5-1	TRBJ2-1	ASRHGQGGRLIVNEQF
TRBV4-2	TRBJ1-1	ASSPKINTEAF
TRBV10-2	TRBJ1-3	ASSESGGFGNTIY
TRBV5-1	TRBJ2-7	ASSPSLSGRESYEQY
TRBV18	TRBJ2-1	ASSHQTTSGPQF
TRBV4-1	TRBJ2-3	ASSQEGGAGPSTDTQY
TRBV15	TRBJ2-3	ATNPGGSTDTQY
TRBV5-4	TRBJ2-7	ASSLAAGIAYEQY
TRBV5-1	TRBJ2-1	ASSISRAGGWAYNEQF
TRBV7-2	TRBJ1-5	ASSLNARTGGNQPQH
TRBV4-1	TRBJ2-5	ASSQMMEETQY
TRBV4-2	TRBJ2-6	ASSQEVVANVLT
TRBV5-6	TRBJ2-7	ASSFDGSHEQY